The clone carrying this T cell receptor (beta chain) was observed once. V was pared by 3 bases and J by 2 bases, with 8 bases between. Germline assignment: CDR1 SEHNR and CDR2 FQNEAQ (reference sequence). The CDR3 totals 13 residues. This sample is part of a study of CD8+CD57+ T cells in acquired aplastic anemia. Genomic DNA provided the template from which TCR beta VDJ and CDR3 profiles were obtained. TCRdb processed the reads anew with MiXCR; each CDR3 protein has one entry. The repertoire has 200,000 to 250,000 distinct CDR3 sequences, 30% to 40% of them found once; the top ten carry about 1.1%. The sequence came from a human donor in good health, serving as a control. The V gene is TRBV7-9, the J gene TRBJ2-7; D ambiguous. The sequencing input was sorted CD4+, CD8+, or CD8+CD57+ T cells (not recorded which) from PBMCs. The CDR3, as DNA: TGTGCCAGCAGCTTGGCTGAAGCCTACGAGCAGTACTTC. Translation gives CASSLAEAYEQYF.